A single T cell receptor beta chain is shown here with its context. Its antigen is as yet unknown. The data belong to a study of shared clonotypes between healthy human individuals. Each sample came from a Caucasian adult donor living in Nashville, Tennessee. Overall study results and limits: Non-shared clonotypes were found to have lower generation probabilities than the clonotypes that were shared by all four of the sorted-subset donors. Around 5% was the fraction of naive CD4 clonotypes found shared across several donors.

Assay: immunoSEQ multiplex PCR; the TCRdb copy retains only in-frame clones and omits some. The table lists fewer than 1.4 million clones, about 84% of them singletons. The ends were cut back, 2 bases at V and 2 bases at J, with 18 bases in the middle. From germline, CDR1 is KGHSH and CDR2 LQKENI. The length of the CDR3 is 18 residues. V is TRBV18 and J is TRBJ2-2; D is unresolved. The origin of this receptor is a man between 18 and 35 years old in good health. Some clones in this sample may be carry-over from other donors' samples. Sequencing input: memory CD4+ T cells from PBMCs. Subset indicated: CD45RA-negative fraction. The CDR3: CASSPWSMGGLNTGELFF. CDR3 bases: TGTGCCAGCTCACCATGGAGTATGGGCGGCCTAAACACCGGGGAGCTGTTTTTT. Combining the CDR3 with reference TRBV18 and TRBJ2-2 gives the whole variable domain NAGVMQNPRHLVRRRGQEARLRCSPMKGHSHVYWYRQLPEEGLKFMVYLQKENIIDESGMPKERFSAEFPKEGPSILRIQQVVRGDSAAYFCASSPWSMGGLNTGELFFGEGSRLTVL.